These T cell receptor beta chains were read from a single sample in a study of T cells after somatic rescue of genetic block. Repertoires were generated with immunoSEQ multiplex PCR, while TCRdb's copy carries only in-frame clones and drops some. The sample lists 65,000 to 70,000 clones, around 93% occurring once. The specimen sequenced was peripheral blood mononuclear cells (PBMCs). The receptors were gathered from a man aged 35 to 55. CDR3s leave out the opening cysteine and the closing phenylalanine or tryptophan. The order of the fields is J gene, V gene, CDR3 protein.

TRBJ1-1 | TRBV28 | ASIPRTGKAF
TRBJ2-3 | TRBV9 | ASSVVGSGGEGSDTQY
TRBJ1-6 | TRBV19 | ASSPFDRREFVSYNSPLH
TRBJ2-7 | TRBV7-9 | ASSLVRGQIYEQY
TRBJ2-7 | TRBV10-3 | AISESEEQY
TRBJ2-1 | TRBV6-4 | ASSDSPGLAGNEQF
TRBJ2-7 | TRBV13 | ASSPGGRYEQY
TRBJ1-2 | TRBV10-3 | ASGLLGNYGYT
TRBJ2-6 | TRBV6-5 | ASSYDSSGANVLT
TRBJ2-3 | TRBV7-9 | ASSSRAGRVDTQY
TRBJ1-1 | TRBV6-5 | ASSVGGMNTEAF
TRBJ2-1 | TRBV6-6 | ASSYSSEANEQF
TRBJ2-3 | TRBV4-1 | ASSQLGGGSTDTQY
TRBJ2-3 | TRBV19 | ASSIGGRPASTDTQY
TRBJ1-2 | TRBV5-6 | ASSFRGGYGYT
TRBJ1-1 | TRBV19 | ASSIPGSPMNTEAF
TRBJ1-1 | TRBV2 | ASVRDRVTEAF
TRBJ2-3 | TRBV6-5 | ASSSGGTDTQY
TRBJ1-4 | TRBV7-9 | ASSLARRGGGKLF
TRBJ2-3 | TRBV28 | ASSFAQPDTQY
TRBJ1-2 | TRBV27 | ASRQGINYT
TRBJ1-2 | TRBV4-1 | ASSPRDRSTFGYGYT
TRBJ2-1 | TRBV7-2 | ASSLEAGGSYNEQF
TRBJ2-1 | TRBV5-4 | ASSRHSGRDEQF
TRBJ2-2 | TRBV5-4 | ASSPMTGPNTGELF
TRBJ2-3 | TRBV10-1 | ASSETTDTQY
TRBJ2-7 | TRBV11-2 | ASSLDKLLAGVGEQY
TRBJ1-4 | TRBV10-3 | AISDRGNEKLF
TRBJ1-2 | TRBV6-5 | ASSKPGQGNYGYT
TRBJ2-2 | TRBV9 | ASSVGGARTGELF
TRBJ1-5 | TRBV12-5 | ASGLGRSLGSGDRNQPQH
TRBJ2-1 | TRBV6-5 | ASTERGGSYNEQF
TRBJ2-2 | TRBV6-6 | ASSSLTGATGELF
TRBJ2-6 | TRBV27 | ASSSQQGAGANVLT
TRBJ2-7 | TRBV11-2 | ASSFSSGAASEQY
TRBJ1-1 | TRBV5-1 | ASSNRGDTEAF
TRBJ2-3 | TRBV9 | ASSIRTGGRTDTQY